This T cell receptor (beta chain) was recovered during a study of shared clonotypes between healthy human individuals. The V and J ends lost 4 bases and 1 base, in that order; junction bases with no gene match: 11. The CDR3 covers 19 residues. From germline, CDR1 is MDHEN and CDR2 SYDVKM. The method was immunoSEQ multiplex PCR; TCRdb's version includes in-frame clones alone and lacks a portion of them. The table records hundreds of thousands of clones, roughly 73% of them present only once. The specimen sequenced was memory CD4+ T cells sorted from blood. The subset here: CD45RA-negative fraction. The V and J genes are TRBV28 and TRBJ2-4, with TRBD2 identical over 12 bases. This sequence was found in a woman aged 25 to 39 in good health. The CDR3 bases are TGTGCCAGCAGTTCCTCGCCGGGACTAGCGGGCGTCGCCAAAAACATTCAGTACTTC. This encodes CASSSSPGLAGVAKNIQYF. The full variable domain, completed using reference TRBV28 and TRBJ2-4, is DVKVTQSSRYLVKRTGEKVFLECVQDMDHENMFWYRQDPGLGLRLIYFSYDVKMKEKGDIPEGYSVSREKKERFSLILESASTNQTSMYLCASSSSPGLAGVAKNIQYFGAGTRLSVL.